Listed here is a single TCR beta chain. The authors ran a second PCR of roughly 6 to 11 cycles using a sample-barcoded 5' primer and a J-beta primer mix. TCRdb re-called the 5' RACE reads through MiXCR, storing one row per CDR3 protein. The table shows about 640,000 distinct CDR3 sequences, with approximately 50% occurring only once. The data were taken from a study of blood T cells in healthy people across ages. Sequencing was performed on blood. The receptor comes from a man aged 55-75 years in good health.

CDR3 in amino acids: CSARVVHSSGGSYGYTF. The CDR3 region has the DNA TGCAGTGCTAGAGTGGTCCACTCGTCCGGCGGTAGCTATGGCTACACCTTC. The genes are TRBV20-1 and TRBJ1-2; D call uncertain. CDR1 is DFQATT, CDR2 SNEGSKA, per germline (reference sequence). This CDR3 comprises 17 residues. V was trimmed by 1 base and J by 4 bases, leaving 22 bases between them.